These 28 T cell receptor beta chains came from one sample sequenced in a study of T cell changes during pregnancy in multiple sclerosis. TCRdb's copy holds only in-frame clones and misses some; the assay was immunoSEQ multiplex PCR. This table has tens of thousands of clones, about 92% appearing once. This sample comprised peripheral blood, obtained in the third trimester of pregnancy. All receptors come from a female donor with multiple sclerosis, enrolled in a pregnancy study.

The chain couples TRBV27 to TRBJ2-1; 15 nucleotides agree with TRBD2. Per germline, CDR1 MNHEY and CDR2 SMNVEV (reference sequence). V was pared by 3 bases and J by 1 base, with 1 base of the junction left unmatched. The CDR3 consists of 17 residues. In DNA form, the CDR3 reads TGTGCCAGCAGTTTTGGACTAGCGGGAGGGTCCTACAATGAGCAGTTCTTC. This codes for CASSFGLAGGSYNEQFF.

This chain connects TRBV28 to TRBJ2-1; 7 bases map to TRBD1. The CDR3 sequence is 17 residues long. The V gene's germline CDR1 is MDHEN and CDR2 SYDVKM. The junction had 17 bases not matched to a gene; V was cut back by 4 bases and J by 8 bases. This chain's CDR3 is CASSSLTGISPSDEQFF. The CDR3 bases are TGTGCCAGCAGTTCGTTGACAGGGATTTCCCCATCCGATGAGCAGTTCTTC.

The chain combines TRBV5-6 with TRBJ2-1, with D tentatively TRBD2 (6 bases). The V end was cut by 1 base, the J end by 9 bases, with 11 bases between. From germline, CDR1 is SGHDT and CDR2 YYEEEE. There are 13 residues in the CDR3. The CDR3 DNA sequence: TGTGCCAGCAGCTTGCGGGAGAAGGGTGAGCAGTTCTTC. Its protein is CASSLREKGEQFF.

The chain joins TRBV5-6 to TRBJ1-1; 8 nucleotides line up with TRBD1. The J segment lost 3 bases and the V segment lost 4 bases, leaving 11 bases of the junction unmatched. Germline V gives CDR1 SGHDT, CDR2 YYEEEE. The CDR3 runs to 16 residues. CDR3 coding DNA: TGTGCCAGCAGCCCTATGTGGCAGGGACAGGACACTGAAGCTTTCTTT. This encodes CASSPMWQGQDTEAFF.

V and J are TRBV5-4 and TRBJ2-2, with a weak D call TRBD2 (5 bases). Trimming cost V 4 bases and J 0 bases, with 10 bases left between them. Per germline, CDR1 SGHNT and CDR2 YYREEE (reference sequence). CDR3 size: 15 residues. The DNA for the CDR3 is TGTGCCAGCAGCCTCTACGGGGCGAACACCGGGGAGCTGTTTTTT. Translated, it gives CASSLYGANTGELFF. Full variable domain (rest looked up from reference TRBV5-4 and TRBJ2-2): ETGVTQSPTHLIKTRGQQVTLRCSSQSGHNTVSWYQQALGQGPQFIFQYYREEENGRGNFPPRFSGLQFPNYSSELNVNALELDDSALYLCASSLYGANTGELFFGEGSRLTVL.

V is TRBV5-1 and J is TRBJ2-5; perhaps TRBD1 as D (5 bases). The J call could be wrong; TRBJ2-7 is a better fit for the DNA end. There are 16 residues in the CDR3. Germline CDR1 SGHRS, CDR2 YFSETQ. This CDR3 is CASSLFSRVGASEQYF. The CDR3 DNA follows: TGCGCCAGCAGCTTGTTTTCACGGGTAGGGGCCTCCGAGCAGTACTTC.

This chain's CDR3 is CASSEAGGWETQYF. The CDR3 nucleotides read TGTGCCAGCAGTGAAGCTGGGGGCTGGGAGACCCAGTACTTC. The chain joins TRBV6-1 to TRBJ2-5; D possibly corresponds to TRBD1 (6 bases). Trimming left V 0 bases short and J 5 bases short, with 10 bases between. This CDR3 comprises 14 residues. The germline gives CDR1 MNHNS, CDR2 SASEGT.

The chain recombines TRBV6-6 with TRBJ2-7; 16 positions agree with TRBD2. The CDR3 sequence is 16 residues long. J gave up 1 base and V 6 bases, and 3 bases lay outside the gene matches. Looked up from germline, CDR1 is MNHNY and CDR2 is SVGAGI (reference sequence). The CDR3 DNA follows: TGTGCCAGCAGAACGGGACTAGCGGGAGGGTCCTACGAGCAGTACTTC. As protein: CASRTGLAGGSYEQYF.

CDR3 coding DNA: TGTGCCAGCAGCTTATCCGGGGGGAGCACTGAAGCTTTCTTT. Translating gives CASSLSGGSTEAFF. The chain employs TRBV11-2 and TRBJ1-1, with D perhaps matching TRBD1 (5 bases). This CDR3 region has 14 residues. V shed 2 bases and J shed 4 bases, with 11 bases lying between them. Germline CDR1 SGHAT, CDR2 FQNNGV.

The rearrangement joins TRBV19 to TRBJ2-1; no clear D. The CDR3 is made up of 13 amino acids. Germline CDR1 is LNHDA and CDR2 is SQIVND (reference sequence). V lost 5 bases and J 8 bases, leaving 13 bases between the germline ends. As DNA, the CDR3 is TGTGCCAGTAGTCTTCGAGTGAGCCATGAGCAGTTCTTC. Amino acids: CASSLRVSHEQFF.

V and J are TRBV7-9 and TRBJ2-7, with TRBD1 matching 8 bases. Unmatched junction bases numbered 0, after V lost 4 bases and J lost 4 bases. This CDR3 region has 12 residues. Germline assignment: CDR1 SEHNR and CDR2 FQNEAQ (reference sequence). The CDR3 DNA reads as TGTGCCAGCAGCTGGACAGGGTACGAGCAGTACTTC. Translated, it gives CASSWTGYEQYF.

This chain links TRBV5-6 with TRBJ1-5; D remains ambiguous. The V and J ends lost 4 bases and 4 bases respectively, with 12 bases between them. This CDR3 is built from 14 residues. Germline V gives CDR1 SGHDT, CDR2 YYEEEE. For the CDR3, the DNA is TGTGCCAGCAGCCCGATGGCCAGTAATCAGCCCCAGCATTTT. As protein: CASSPMASNQPQHF.

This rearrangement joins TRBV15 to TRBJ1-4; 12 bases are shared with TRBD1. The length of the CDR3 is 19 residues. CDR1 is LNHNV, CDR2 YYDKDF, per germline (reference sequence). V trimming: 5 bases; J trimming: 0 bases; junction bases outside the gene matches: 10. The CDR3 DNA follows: TGTGCCACCAGCGGATTCCGGGACAGGGGGCTTACAACTAATGAAAAACTGTTTTTT. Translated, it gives CATSGFRDRGLTTNEKLFF.

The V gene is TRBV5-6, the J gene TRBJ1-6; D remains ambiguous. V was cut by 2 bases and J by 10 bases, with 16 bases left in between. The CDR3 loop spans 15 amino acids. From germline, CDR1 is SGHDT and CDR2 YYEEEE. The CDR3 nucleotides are TGTGCCAGCAGCTTTGGAATTAAGGACTACTCACCCCTCCACTTT. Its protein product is CASSFGIKDYSPLHF.

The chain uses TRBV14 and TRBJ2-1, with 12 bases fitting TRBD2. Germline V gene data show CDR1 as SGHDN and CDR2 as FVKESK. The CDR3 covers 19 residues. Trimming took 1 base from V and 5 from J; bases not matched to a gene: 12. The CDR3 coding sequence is TGTGCCAGCAGCCAAGGTCCAAGACTAGCGGGAGACCTCGACAATGAGCAGTTCTTC. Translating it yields CASSQGPRLAGDLDNEQFF.

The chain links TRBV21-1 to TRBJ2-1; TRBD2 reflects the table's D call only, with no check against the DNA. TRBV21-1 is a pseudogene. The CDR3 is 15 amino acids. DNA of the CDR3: TGTGCCAGCAGCAAAGGGCGGGCCTCCAACAATGAGCAGTTCTTC. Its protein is CASSKGRASNNEQFF.

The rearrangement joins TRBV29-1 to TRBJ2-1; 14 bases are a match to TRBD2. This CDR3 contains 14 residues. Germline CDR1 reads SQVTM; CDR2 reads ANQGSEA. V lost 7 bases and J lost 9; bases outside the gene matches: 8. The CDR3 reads CSGGLAGDRGEQFF. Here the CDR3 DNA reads TGCAGCGGGGGACTAGCGGGAGACCGAGGTGAGCAGTTCTTC.

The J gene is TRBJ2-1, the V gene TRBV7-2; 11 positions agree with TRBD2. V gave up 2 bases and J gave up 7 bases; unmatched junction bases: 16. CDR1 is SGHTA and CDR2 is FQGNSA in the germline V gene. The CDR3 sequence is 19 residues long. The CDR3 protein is CASSLKRLIAGGPWNEQFF. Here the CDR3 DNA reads TGTGCCAGCAGCTTAAAGCGGCTAATAGCGGGAGGGCCTTGGAATGAGCAGTTCTTC.

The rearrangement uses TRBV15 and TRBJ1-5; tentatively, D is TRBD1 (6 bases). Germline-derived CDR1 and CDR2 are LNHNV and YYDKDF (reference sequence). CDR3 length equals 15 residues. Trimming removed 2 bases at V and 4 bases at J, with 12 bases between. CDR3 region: CATSRLAGVNQPQHF. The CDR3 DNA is TGTGCCACCAGCAGATTGGCAGGGGTTAATCAGCCCCAGCATTTT.

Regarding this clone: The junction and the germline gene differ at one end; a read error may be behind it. The CDR3 protein is CASSLSSVTDPQYF. The CDR3 nucleotides read TGTGCCAGCAGCTTGTCCTCGGTCACAGATCCGCAGTATTTT. The chain combines TRBV5-4 with TRBJ2-3, with D unresolved. Germline values: CDR1 SGHNT, CDR2 YYREEE (reference sequence). The CDR3 is 14 residues long.

CDR3 nucleotide sequence: TGTGCCAGCACTAAGACACTAGCGGGAGGCGAGCAGTACTTC. Its protein product is CASTKTLAGGEQYF. The genes are TRBV2 and TRBJ2-7, with 12 bases matching TRBD2. With 7 bases clipped from V and 6 bases from J, the junction kept 7 bases outside the gene matches. Germline-derived CDR1 and CDR2 are SNHLY and FYNNEI. The CDR3 contains 14 residues.

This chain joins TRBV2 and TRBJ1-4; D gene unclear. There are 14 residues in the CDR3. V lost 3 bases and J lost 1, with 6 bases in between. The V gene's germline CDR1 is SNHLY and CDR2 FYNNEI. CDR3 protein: CASSERRTNEKLFF. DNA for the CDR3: TGTGCCAGCAGTGAGCGTAGAACTAATGAAAAACTGTTTTTT.

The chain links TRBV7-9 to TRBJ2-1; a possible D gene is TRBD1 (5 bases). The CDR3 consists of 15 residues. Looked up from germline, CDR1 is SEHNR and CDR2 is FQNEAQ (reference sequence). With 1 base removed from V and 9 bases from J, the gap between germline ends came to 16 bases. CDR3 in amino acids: CASSLGQGTLGEQFF. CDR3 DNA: TGTGCCAGCAGCTTAGGGCAGGGAACGTTGGGTGAGCAGTTCTTC.

The CDR3 DNA is TGTGCCAGCAGCTCTGAAAGACAGGGTGACATTCAGTACTTC. Residues: CASSSERQGDIQYF. This rearrangement joins TRBV11-2 to TRBJ2-4; 7 bases are shared with TRBD1. Germline V CDR1 and CDR2: SGHAT, FQNNGV. After removal of 4 bases from V and 8 bases from J, the junction contained 8 bases not matched to a gene. This CDR3 is built from 14 residues.

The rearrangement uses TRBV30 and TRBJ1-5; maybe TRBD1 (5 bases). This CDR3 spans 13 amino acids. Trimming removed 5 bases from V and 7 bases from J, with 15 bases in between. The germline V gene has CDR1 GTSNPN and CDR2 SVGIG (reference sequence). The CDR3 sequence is CAWASGGDQPQHF. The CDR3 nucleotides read TGTGCCTGGGCTTCCGGGGGAGACCAGCCCCAGCATTTT.

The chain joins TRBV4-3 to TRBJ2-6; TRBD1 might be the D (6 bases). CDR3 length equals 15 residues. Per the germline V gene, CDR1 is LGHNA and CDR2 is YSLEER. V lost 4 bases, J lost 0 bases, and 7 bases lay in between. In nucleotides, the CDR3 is TGCGCCAGCAGCCGGGACATCTCTGGGGCCAACGTCCTGACTTTC. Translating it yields CASSRDISGANVLTF.

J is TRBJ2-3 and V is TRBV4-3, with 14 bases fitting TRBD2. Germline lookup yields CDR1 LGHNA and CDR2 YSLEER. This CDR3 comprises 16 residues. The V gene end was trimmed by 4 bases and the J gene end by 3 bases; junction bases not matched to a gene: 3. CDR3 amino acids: CASSLGLAGGTDTQYF. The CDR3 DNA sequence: TGCGCCAGCAGCCTTGGACTAGCGGGAGGAACAGATACGCAGTATTTT.

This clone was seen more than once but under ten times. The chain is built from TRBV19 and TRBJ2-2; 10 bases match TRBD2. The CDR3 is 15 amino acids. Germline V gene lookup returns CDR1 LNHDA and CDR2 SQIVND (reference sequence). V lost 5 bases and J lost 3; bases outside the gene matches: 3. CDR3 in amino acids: CASSDSGRHTGELFF. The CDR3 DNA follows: TGTGCCAGTAGTGATAGCGGGAGGCACACCGGGGAGCTGTTTTTT.